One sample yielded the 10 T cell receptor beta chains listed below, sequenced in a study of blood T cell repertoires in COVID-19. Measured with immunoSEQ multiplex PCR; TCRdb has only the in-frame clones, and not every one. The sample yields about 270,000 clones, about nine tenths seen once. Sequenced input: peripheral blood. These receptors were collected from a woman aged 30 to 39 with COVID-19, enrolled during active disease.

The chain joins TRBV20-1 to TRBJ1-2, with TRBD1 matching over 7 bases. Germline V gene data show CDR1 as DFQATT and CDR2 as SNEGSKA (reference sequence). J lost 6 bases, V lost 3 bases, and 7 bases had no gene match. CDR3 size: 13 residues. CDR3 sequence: CSASRTGEDGYTF. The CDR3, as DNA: TGCAGTGCTAGTAGAACAGGGGAGGATGGCTACACCTTC.

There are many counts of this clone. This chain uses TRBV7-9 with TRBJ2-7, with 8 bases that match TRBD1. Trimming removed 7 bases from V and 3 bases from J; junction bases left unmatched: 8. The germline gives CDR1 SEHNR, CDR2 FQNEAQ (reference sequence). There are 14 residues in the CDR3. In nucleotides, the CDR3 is TGTGCCAGCACCCTGACAGGGGTTTTCTACGAGCAGTACTTC. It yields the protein CASTLTGVFYEQYF.

CDR3 protein: CASKTNRGLDTGELFF. CDR3 coding DNA: TGCGCCAGCAAAACCAACAGGGGGCTGGACACCGGGGAGCTGTTTTTT. The V and J genes are TRBV10-2 and TRBJ2-2; 9 bases are a match to TRBD1. The V gene's germline CDR1 is WSHSY and CDR2 SAAADI. Trimming at V came to 7 bases and at J to 3 bases, leaving 9 bases not matched to a gene. CDR3 length: 16 residues.

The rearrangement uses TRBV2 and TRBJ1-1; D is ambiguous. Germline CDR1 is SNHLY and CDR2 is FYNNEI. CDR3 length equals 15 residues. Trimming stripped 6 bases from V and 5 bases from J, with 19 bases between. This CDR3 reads CASSYRPGAGTEAFF. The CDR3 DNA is TGTGCCAGCAGCTATCGACCCGGAGCGGGGACTGAAGCTTTCTTT.

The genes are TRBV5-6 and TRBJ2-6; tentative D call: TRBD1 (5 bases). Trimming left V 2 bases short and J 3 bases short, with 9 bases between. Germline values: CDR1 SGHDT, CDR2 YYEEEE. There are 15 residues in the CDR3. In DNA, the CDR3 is TGTGCCAGCAGCTTAGGGGCGATTGGGGCCAACGTCCTGACTTTC. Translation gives CASSLGAIGANVLTF.

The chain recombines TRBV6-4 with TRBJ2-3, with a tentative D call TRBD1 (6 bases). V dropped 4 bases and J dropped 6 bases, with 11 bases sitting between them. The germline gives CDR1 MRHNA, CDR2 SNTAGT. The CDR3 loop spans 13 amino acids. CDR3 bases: TGTGCCAGCAGTGGCACCCAGGGGGATACGCAGTATTTT. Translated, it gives CASSGTQGDTQYF.

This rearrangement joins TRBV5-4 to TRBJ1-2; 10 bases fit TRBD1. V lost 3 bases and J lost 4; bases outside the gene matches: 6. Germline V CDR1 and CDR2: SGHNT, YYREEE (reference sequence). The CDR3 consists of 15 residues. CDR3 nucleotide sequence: TGTGCCAGCAGCTCCGGACAGGGGGGAACCTATGGCTACACCTTC. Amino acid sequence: CASSSGQGGTYGYTF.

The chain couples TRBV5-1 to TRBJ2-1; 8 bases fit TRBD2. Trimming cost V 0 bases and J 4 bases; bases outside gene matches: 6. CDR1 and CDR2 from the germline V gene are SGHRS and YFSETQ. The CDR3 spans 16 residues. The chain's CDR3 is CASSLARLAQYNEQFF. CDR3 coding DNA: TGCGCCAGCAGCTTGGCTCGACTAGCGCAATACAATGAGCAGTTCTTC. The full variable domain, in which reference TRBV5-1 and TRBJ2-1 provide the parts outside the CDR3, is KAGVTQTPRYLIKTRGQQVTLSCSPISGHRSVSWYQQTPGQGLQFLFEYFSETQRNKGNFPGRFSGRQFSNSRSEMNVSTLELGDSALYLCASSLARLAQYNEQFFGPGTRLTVL.

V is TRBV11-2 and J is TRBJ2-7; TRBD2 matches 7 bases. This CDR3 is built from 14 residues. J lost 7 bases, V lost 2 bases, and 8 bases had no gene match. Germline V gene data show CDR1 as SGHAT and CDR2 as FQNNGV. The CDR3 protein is CASSLLVGEGEQYF. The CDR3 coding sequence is TGTGCCAGCAGCTTATTAGTGGGGGAGGGGGAGCAGTACTTC. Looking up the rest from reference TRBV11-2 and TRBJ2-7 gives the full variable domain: EAGVAQSPRYKIIEKRQSVAFWCNPISGHATLYWYQQILGQGPKLLIQFQNNGVVDDSQLPKDRFSAERLKGVDSTLKIQPAKLEDSAVYLCASSLLVGEGEQYFGPGTRLTVT.

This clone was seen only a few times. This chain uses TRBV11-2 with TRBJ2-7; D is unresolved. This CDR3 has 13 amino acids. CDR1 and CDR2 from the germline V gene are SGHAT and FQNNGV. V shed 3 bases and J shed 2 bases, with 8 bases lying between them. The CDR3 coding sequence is TGTGCCAGCAGCTTGGGCGATCCCTACGAGCAGTACTTC. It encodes CASSLGDPYEQYF. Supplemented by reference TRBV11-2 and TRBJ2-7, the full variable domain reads EAGVAQSPRYKIIEKRQSVAFWCNPISGHATLYWYQQILGQGPKLLIQFQNNGVVDDSQLPKDRFSAERLKGVDSTLKIQPAKLEDSAVYLCASSLGDPYEQYFGPGTRLTVT.